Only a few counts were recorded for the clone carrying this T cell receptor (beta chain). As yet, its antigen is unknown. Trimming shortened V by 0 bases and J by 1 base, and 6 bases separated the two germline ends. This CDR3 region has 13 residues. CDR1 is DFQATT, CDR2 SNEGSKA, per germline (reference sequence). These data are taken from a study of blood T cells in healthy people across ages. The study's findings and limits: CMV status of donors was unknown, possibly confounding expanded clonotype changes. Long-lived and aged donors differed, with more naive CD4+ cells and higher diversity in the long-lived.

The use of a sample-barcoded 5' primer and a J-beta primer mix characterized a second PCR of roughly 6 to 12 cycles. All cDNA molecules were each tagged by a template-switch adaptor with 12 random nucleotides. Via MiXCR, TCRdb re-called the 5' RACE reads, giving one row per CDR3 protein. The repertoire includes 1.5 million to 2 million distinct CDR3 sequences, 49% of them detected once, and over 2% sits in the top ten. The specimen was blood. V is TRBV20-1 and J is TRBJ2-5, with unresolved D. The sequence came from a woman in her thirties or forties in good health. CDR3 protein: CSARDGLQETQYF. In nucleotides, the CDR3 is TGCAGTGCTAGAGATGGGCTCCAAGAGACCCAGTACTTC.